This paragraph covers one TCR beta chain sequence. Positively selected for CCR7, the CD45RO-negative cells used as naive CD8 cells excluded terminally differentiated effector memory CD45RA+ cells. This record belongs to a study of shared clonotypes between healthy human individuals. TCRdb's table, derived via immunoSEQ multiplex PCR, lists solely in-frame clones and lacks some. Among about 2.2 million clones listed, just over 90% were seen once. The clonotype comes from a man aged 18 to 29 in good health. Some clones in this sample may be carry-over from other donors' samples. The sample consisted of naive CD8+ T cells from PBMCs.

The CDR3 is CASSLTGAVDTEAFF. DNA of the CDR3: TGTGCCAGCAGCTTAACAGGGGCGGTGGACACTGAAGCTTTCTTT. This sequence joins TRBV7-9 and TRBJ1-1, with 7 bases fitting TRBD1. CDR3 length: 15 amino acids. The germline CDR1 and CDR2 sequences are SEHNR and FQNEAQ (reference sequence). Trimming cost V 2 bases and J 3 bases; bases outside gene matches: 6.